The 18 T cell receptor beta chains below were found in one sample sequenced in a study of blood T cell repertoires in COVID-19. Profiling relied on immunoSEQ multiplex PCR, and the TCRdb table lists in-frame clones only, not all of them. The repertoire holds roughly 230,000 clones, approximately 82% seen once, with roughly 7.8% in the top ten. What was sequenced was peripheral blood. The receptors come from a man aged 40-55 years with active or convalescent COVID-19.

CDR3 loop: CASTKLGQINYGYTF. The CDR3 nucleotides are TGTGCCAGCACCAAGCTTGGACAGATTAACTATGGCTACACCTTC. The rearrangement uses TRBV6-6 and TRBJ1-2; possible D gene TRBD1, 6 bases. Per the germline V gene, CDR1 is MNHNY and CDR2 is SVGAGI (reference sequence). V was shortened by 7 bases and J by 1 base, with 16 bases between the two germline ends. The CDR3 covers 15 residues.

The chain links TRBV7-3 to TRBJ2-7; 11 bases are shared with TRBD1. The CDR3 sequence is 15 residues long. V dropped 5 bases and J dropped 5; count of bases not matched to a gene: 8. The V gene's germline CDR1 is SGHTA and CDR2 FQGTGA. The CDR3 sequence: CASSVTGTGGNEQYF. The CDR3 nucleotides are TGTGCCAGCAGCGTTACCGGGACAGGGGGAAACGAGCAGTACTTC.

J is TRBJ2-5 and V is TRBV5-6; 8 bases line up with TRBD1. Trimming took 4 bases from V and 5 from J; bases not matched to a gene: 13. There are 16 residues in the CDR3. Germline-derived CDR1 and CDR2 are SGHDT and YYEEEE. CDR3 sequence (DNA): TGTGCCAGCAGCGCTAGAGGACAGGGCGCGGGGGAGACCCAGTACTTC. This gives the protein CASSARGQGAGETQYF. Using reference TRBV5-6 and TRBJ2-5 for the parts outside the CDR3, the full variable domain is DAGVTQSPTHLIKTRGQQVTLRCSPKSGHDTVSWYQQALGQGPQFIFQYYEEEERQRGNFPDRFSGHQFPNYSSELNVNALLLGDSALYLCASSARGQGAGETQYFGPGTRLLVL.

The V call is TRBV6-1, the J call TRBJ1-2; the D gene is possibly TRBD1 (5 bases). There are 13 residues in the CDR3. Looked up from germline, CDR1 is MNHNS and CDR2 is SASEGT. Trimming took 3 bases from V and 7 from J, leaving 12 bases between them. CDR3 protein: CASSEGKGLGYTF. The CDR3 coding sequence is TGTGCCAGCAGTGAGGGGAAGGGGCTTGGCTACACCTTC.

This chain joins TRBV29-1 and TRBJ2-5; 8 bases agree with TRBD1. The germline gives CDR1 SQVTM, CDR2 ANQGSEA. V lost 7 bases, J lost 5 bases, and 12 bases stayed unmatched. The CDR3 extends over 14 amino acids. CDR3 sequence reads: CSAKGQGWWETQYF. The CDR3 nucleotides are TGCAGCGCTAAAGGACAGGGATGGTGGGAGACCCAGTACTTC. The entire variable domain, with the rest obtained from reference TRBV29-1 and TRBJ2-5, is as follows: SAVISQKPSRDICQRGTSLTIQCQVDSQVTMMFWYRQQPGQSLTLIATANQGSEATYESGFVIDKFPISRPNLTFSTLTVSNMSPEDSSIYLCSAKGQGWWETQYFGPGTRLLVL.

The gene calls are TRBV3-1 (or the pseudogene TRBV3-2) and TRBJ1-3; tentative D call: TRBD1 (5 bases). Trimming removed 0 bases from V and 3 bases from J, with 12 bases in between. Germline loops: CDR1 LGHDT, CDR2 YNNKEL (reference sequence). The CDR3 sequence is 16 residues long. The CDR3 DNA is TGTGCCAGCAGCCAAGATCAAGACAGTTATGGAAACACCATATATTTT. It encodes CASSQDQDSYGNTIYF.

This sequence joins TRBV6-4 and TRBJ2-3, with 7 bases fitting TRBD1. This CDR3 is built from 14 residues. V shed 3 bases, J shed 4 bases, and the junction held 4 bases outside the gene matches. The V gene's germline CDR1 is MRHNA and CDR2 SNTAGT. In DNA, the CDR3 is TGTGCCAGCAGTGAAGGGGGCAGAGCAGATACGCAGTATTTT. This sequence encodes CASSEGGRADTQYF.

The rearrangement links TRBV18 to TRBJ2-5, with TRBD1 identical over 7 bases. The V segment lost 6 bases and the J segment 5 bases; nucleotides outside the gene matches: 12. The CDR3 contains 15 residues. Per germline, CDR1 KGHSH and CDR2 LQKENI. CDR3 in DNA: TGTGCCAGCTCGCGGGTTACAGGGGTGTCGGAGACCCAGTACTTC. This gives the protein CASSRVTGVSETQYF.

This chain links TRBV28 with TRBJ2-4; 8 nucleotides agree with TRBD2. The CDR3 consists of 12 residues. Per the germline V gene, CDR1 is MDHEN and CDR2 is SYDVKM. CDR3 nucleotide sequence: TGTGGGGGACTAGACTCCCCAAACATTCAGTACTTC. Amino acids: CGGLDSPNIQYF.

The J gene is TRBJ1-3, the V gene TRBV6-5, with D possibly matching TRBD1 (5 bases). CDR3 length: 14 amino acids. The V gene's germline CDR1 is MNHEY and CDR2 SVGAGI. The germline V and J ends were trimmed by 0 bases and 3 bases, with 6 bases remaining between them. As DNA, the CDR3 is TGTGCCAGCAGTTACTCTGACAGTGGAAACACCATATATTTT. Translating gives CASSYSDSGNTIYF.

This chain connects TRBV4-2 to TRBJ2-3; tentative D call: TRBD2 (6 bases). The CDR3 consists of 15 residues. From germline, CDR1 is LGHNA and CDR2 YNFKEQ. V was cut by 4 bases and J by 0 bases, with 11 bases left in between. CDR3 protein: CASSPLARSTDTQYF. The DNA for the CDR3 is TGTGCCAGCAGCCCGCTAGCGCGCAGCACAGATACGCAGTATTTT.

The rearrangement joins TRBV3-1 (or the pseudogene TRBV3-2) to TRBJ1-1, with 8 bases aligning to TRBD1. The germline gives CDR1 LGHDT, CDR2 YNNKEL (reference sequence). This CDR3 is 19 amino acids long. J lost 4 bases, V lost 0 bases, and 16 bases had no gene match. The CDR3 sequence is CASSQDFLGQGRGVTEAFF. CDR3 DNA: TGTGCCAGCAGCCAAGATTTCCTAGGACAGGGCCGAGGGGTCACTGAAGCTTTCTTT.

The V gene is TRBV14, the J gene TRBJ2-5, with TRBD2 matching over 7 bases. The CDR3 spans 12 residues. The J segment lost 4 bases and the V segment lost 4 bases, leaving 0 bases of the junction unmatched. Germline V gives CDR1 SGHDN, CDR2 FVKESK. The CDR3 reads CASSREGETQYF. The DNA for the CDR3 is TGTGCCAGCAGCCGGGAGGGAGAGACCCAGTACTTC.

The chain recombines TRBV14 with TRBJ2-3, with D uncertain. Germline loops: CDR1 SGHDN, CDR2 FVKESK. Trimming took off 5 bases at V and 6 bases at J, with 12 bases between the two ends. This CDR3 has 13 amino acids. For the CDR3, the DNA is TGTGCCAGCAGCTTTCACCTGGAGGATACGCAGTATTTT. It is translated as CASSFHLEDTQYF.

As DNA, the CDR3 is TGTGCCACCAGTGATCCGGGACAGTTGTATGGCTACACCTTC. It yields the protein CATSDPGQLYGYTF. The rearrangement uses TRBV24-1 and TRBJ1-2, with 7 bases identical to TRBD1. J lost 5 bases, V lost 3 bases, and 5 bases had no gene match. This CDR3 spans 14 amino acids. Germline CDR1 reads KGHDR; CDR2 reads SFDVKD.

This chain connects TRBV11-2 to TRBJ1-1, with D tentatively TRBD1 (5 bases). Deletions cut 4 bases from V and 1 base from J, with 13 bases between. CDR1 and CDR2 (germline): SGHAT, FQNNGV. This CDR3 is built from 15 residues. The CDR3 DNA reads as TGTGCCAGCAGCTCTAGTGGGGGAGGGAACACTGAAGCTTTCTTT. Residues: CASSSSGGGNTEAFF. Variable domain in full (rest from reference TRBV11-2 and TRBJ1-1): EAGVAQSPRYKIIEKRQSVAFWCNPISGHATLYWYQQILGQGPKLLIQFQNNGVVDDSQLPKDRFSAERLKGVDSTLKIQPAKLEDSAVYLCASSSSGGGNTEAFFGQGTRLTVV.

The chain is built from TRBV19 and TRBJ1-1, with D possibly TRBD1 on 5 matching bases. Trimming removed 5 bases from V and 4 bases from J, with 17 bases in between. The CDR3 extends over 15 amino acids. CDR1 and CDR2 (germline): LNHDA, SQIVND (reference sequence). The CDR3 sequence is CASSPLIRAGTEAFF. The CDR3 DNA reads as TGTGCCAGTAGTCCTCTAATCAGGGCAGGCACTGAAGCTTTCTTT.

The CDR3 spells CASGAGVTGELFF. The CDR3 region has the DNA TGTGCCAGCGGAGCGGGGGTTACCGGGGAGCTGTTTTTT. The chain combines TRBV7-3 with TRBJ2-2, with 8 nucleotides matching TRBD2. This CDR3 has 13 residues. Looked up from germline, CDR1 is SGHTA and CDR2 is FQGTGA. J was trimmed by 5 bases and V by 8 bases; bases with no gene match: 4.